Each of the 8 T cell receptor beta chains below was sequenced from the same sample in a study of T cell responses to AZD1222 COVID-19 vaccine. Here immunoSEQ multiplex PCR was the method, and the copy in TCRdb shows in-frame clones only, minus some. The data show about 140,000 clones, and the top ten clones hold approximately 2%. Sequenced input: peripheral blood. Receptors were obtained from an adult in good health.

CDR3 DNA sequence: TGTGCCAGTAGTATAGATCGGGTGGAGCCCCAGCATTTT. Translating gives CASSIDRVEPQHF. The chain carries TRBV19 and TRBJ1-5; D is ambiguous. Germline V lookup: CDR1 LNHDA, CDR2 SQIVND (reference sequence). CDR3 length: 13 amino acids. The V end was cut by 0 bases, the J end by 8 bases, with 8 bases between.

The chain uses TRBV15 and TRBJ2-7, with 10 bases identical to TRBD1. The V gene end was trimmed by 1 base and the J gene end by 4 bases; junction bases not matched to a gene: 4. This CDR3 contains 15 residues. CDR1 is LNHNV and CDR2 is YYDKDF in the germline V gene (reference sequence). CDR3 amino acids: CATSRGTGGKYEQYF. The CDR3 region has the DNA TGTGCCACCAGCAGAGGGACAGGGGGGAAGTACGAGCAGTACTTC.

V gene TRBV11-2 combines with J gene TRBJ2-1; 7 bases align to TRBD2. Germline lookup yields CDR1 SGHAT and CDR2 FQNNGV. Trimming took 1 base from V and 4 from J; bases not matched to a gene: 4. CDR3 size: 15 residues. The CDR3 is CASSLAGGGYNEQFF. As DNA, the CDR3 is TGTGCCAGCAGCTTAGCGGGGGGAGGGTACAATGAGCAGTTCTTC.

The V and J genes are TRBV3-1 (or the pseudogene TRBV3-2) and TRBJ2-3, with 8 bases matching TRBD2. The V gene's germline CDR1 is LGHDT and CDR2 YNNKEL (reference sequence). V lost 1 base, J lost 2 bases, and 2 bases stayed unmatched. This CDR3 has 15 amino acids. The CDR3 nucleotides are TGTGCCAGCAGCCAAGCGCGGGGGGACACAGATACGCAGTATTTT. Translation gives CASSQARGDTDTQYF.

The chain joins TRBV7-2 to TRBJ1-4; tentative D call: TRBD1 (6 bases). From germline, CDR1 is SGHTA and CDR2 FQGNSA. Trimming stripped 3 bases from V and 5 bases from J, with 10 bases between. CDR3 size: 14 residues. The CDR3 DNA reads as TGTGCCAGCAGCTTGGGACACCTAAATGAAAAACTGTTTTTT. This sequence encodes CASSLGHLNEKLFF. The full variable domain, in which reference TRBV7-2 and TRBJ1-4 provide the parts outside the CDR3, is GAGVSQSPSNKVTEKGKDVELRCDPISGHTALYWYRQSLGQGLEFLIYFQGNSAPDKSGLPSDRFSAERTGGSVSTLTIQRTQQEDSAVYLCASSLGHLNEKLFFGSGTQLSVL.

The chain combines TRBV10-3 with TRBJ1-5, with D perhaps TRBD1 (6 bases). The V gene's germline CDR1 is ENHRY and CDR2 SYGVKD. Trimming took off 5 bases at V and 4 bases at J, with 6 bases between the two ends. This CDR3 is built from 12 residues. The CDR3: CAISTGNQPQHF. CDR3 sequence (DNA): TGTGCCATCAGTACAGGGAATCAGCCCCAGCATTTT.

J is TRBJ1-2 and V is TRBV5-1, with 7 bases aligning to TRBD1. J was trimmed by 0 bases and V by 8 bases; bases with no gene match: 7. Germline assignment: CDR1 SGHRS and CDR2 YFSETQ. The CDR3 totals 14 residues. The CDR3 DNA is TGCGCCAGTGCCGCAGGGGGACCTAACTATGGCTACACCTTC. Protein sequence: CASAAGGPNYGYTF.

The chain links TRBV3-1 (or the pseudogene TRBV3-2) to TRBJ1-2, with 9 bases aligning to TRBD1. Looked up from germline, CDR1 is LGHDT and CDR2 is YNNKEL (reference sequence). Trimming at V came to 2 bases and at J to 8 bases, leaving 9 bases not matched to a gene. The CDR3 is 15 residues long. The CDR3 sequence is CASSQPGTGSQGYTF. The CDR3 coding sequence is TGTGCCAGCAGCCAACCCGGGACAGGGAGTCAGGGCTACACCTTC.